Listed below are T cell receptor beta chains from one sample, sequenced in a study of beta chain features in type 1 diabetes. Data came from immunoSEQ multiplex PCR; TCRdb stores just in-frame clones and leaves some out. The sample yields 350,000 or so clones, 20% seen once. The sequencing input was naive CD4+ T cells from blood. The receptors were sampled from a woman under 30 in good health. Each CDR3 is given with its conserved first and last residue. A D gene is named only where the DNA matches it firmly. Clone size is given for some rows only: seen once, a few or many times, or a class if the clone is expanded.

TGTGCCAGCAGCGTCCAGGGACAGTACTATGGCTACACCTTC	CASSVQGQYYGYTF	TRBD1	14	TRBV9	few	TRBJ1-2
TGTGCCAGCAGTACCAACAGGGAATGGGAAATAGTGCAGTTCTTC	CASSTNREWEIVQFF	NA	15	TRBV27	NA	TRBJ2-1
TGTGCCAGCAGTTTAGACCGGGGTGGAGAAAAACTGTTTTTT	CASSLDRGGEKLFF	NA	14	TRBV27	few	TRBJ1-4
TGTGCCAGCAGCCGGGACAGAAAGAACACTGAAGCTTTCTTT	CASSRDRKNTEAFF	TRBD1	14	TRBV7-2	NA	TRBJ1-1
TGTGCCAGCAGATCCGGGACAGAGCCTTACGAGCAGTACTTC	CASRSGTEPYEQYF	TRBD1	14	TRBV7-9	NA	TRBJ2-7
TGTGCCAGCAGCTTATCAGGACTAACGGAGACCCAGTACTTC	CASSLSGLTETQYF	NA	14	TRBV11-3	NA	TRBJ2-5
TGTGCCAGCAGCCAAGGAACGCTAGCGGTCACCTACGAGCAGTACTTC	CASSQGTLAVTYEQYF	TRBD2	16	TRBV4-2	NA	TRBJ2-7
TGTGCCAGCAGCCCCCTGGGAGGGAGCTCCTACAATGAGCAGTTCTTC	CASSPLGGSSYNEQFF	TRBD2	16	TRBV9	few	TRBJ2-1
TGTGCCAGCAGCCGCGGGACTAGCGCGCGCCGTGACAATGAGCAGTTCTTC	CASSRGTSARRDNEQFF	TRBD2	17	TRBV14	few	TRBJ2-1
TGTGCCACCACCATGACTCGCGGGACCAACGGGGAGCTGTTTTTT	CATTMTRGTNGELFF	NA	15	TRBV15	NA	TRBJ2-2
TGTGCCTGGGGAGGACAGCACGGGGAGCTGTTTTTT	CAWGGQHGELFF	NA	12	TRBV30	few	TRBJ2-2
TGTGCCAGCAGCCCGGGACAGGGGACAGATACGCAGTATTTT	CASSPGQGTDTQYF	TRBD1	14	TRBV7-2	NA	TRBJ2-3
TGTGCCAGCAGCTTAGAACAGGCAATAGATACGCAGTATTTT	CASSLEQAIDTQYF	NA	14	TRBV7-8	few	TRBJ2-3
TGCGCCAGCAGCTTGGGTGGAGGGTCCGGGGAGCTGTTTTTT	CASSLGGGSGELFF	NA	14	TRBV5-1	few	TRBJ2-2
TGTGCCTGGAGTGTAGCGTCCCGGTCCAATGAGCAGTTCTTC	CAWSVASRSNEQFF	NA	14	TRBV30	NA	TRBJ2-1
TGTGCCAGCTCACCGGGACAGGGGGGGACTGAAGCTTTCTTT	CASSPGQGGTEAFF	TRBD1	14	TRBV18	once	TRBJ1-1
TGCGCCAGCAGCTTGAGGGACTCCTACGAGCAGTACTTC	CASSLRDSYEQYF	NA	13	TRBV5-1	NA	TRBJ2-7
TGTGCTAGTGGTTTTGGACAGGGGAGAGGCGATGAGCAGTTCTTC	CASGFGQGRGDEQFF	TRBD1	15	TRBV12-5	few	TRBJ2-1
TGTGCCAGTAACCCAGTGGCGGGACCATACAATGAGCAGTTCTTC	CASNPVAGPYNEQFF	NA	15	TRBV19	NA	TRBJ2-1
TGTGCCTGGGGGACAGCTCCCTTTACTGAAGCTTTCTTT	CAWGTAPFTEAFF	TRBD1	13	TRBV30	few	TRBJ1-1
TGCGCCAGCAGCATGGACGGAGACAATCAGCCCCAGCATTTT	CASSMDGDNQPQHF	NA	14	TRBV5-1	few	TRBJ1-5
TGTGCCAGCATCCCCCCGGGACTGGGCCTGGAGCAGTACTTC	CASIPPGLGLEQYF	NA	14	TRBV7-2	few	TRBJ2-7
TGCAGCGTCCTCGAGGGGACTAGCGGGGGGTCCAGGGCTAGATACAATGAGCAGTTCTTC	CSVLEGTSGGSRARYNEQFF	TRBD2	20	TRBV29-1	NA	TRBJ2-1
TGCGCCAGCAGCCAAGGAGGTCGGGGGGCAAAACCCGGGGAGCTGTTTTTT	CASSQGGRGAKPGELFF	NA	17	TRBV4-1	few	TRBJ2-2
TGCAGCGTTGGTGGGACAGGTTACGAGCAGTACTTC	CSVGGTGYEQYF	TRBD1	12	TRBV29-1	few	TRBJ2-7
TGTGCCAGTAGTATAACTAACACTGAAGCTTTCTTT	CASSITNTEAFF	NA	12	TRBV19	few	TRBJ1-1
TGTGCCTGGCGCACGTTGAGGACAGGGAACACTGAAGCTTTCTTT	CAWRTLRTGNTEAFF	TRBD1	15	TRBV30	few	TRBJ1-1
TGCAGCGTTGCCCGGGACAGGGGTATAGGTGAGCAGTACTTC	CSVARDRGIGEQYF	TRBD1	14	TRBV29-1	few	TRBJ2-7
TGTGCCACCAGCACCGCGACATCCTACGAGCAGTACTTC	CATSTATSYEQYF	NA	13	TRBV15	few	TRBJ2-7
TGTGCCAGCAGCGTAGAGTCGGGTAGCTCCTACAATGAGCAGTTCTTC	CASSVESGSSYNEQFF	NA	16	TRBV9	NA	TRBJ2-1
TGTGCCAGCAGCCCAACTAGCGGGGGGGGTACGCAGTATTTT	CASSPTSGGGTQYF	TRBD2	14	TRBV7-3	few	TRBJ2-3
TGTGCCAGCAGCCAAGATAGGCGGGAGCGAGGAAATGAGCAGTTCTTC	CASSQDRRERGNEQFF	TRBD2	16	TRBV4-2	few	TRBJ2-1
TGTGCCAGCAGGGCTGCACAGGTGGACACCGGGGAGCTGTTTTTT	CASRAAQVDTGELFF	NA	15	TRBV2	NA	TRBJ2-2
TGTGCCAGCAGAGGGGACAGGTCTAGCACAGATACGCAGTATTTT	CASRGDRSSTDTQYF	TRBD1	15	TRBV2	NA	TRBJ2-3
TGCAGCGTTGAAGGTCTGGGGAGGGGATTGAACACTGAAGCTTTCTTT	CSVEGLGRGLNTEAFF	NA	16	TRBV29-1	few	TRBJ1-1
TGTGCCAGCAGAAGGCAGGCGATTATTTCACCCCTCCACTTT	CASRRQAIISPLHF	NA	14	TRBV28	many	TRBJ1-6
TGTGCCAGCAGCTTGAGCTCCTACAATGAGCAGTTCTTC	CASSLSSYNEQFF	NA	13	TRBV7-9	NA	TRBJ2-1
TGTGCCAGCAGCCGAAGGTATTTGGGACAAAGGAACACTGAAGCTTTCTTT	CASSRRYLGQRNTEAFF	NA	17	TRBV11-2	NA	TRBJ1-1
TGTGCCTGGCTACCAGGGGGCGGCAAAAACATTCAGTACTTC	CAWLPGGGKNIQYF	TRBD1	14	TRBV30	few	TRBJ2-4
TGCGCCAGCAGCGTGGGGTTTGGAGAAGAGCAGTACTTC	CASSVGFGEEQYF	NA	13	TRBV5-1	few	TRBJ2-7
TGTGCCAGGGGGGACAGGGCTACAGATACGCAGTATTTT	CARGDRATDTQYF	TRBD1	13	TRBV25-1	few	TRBJ2-3
TGTGCCGGGCACACCGGGGAGCTGTTTTTT	CAGHTGELFF	NA	10	TRBV30	NA	TRBJ2-2
TGCGCCAGCAGTCCTGGGAGGAACACTGAAGCTTTCTTT	CASSPGRNTEAFF	NA	13	TRBV23-1	NA	TRBJ1-1
TGTGCCAGCAGCTTAGGGTGGGGGGTTAACTATGGCTACACCTTC	CASSLGWGVNYGYTF	NA	15	TRBV7-8	few	TRBJ1-2
TGTGCCAGCAGCTTAGAACTACAGGGCACAGATACGCAGTATTTT	CASSLELQGTDTQYF	NA	15	TRBV11-3	NA	TRBJ2-3
TGTGCCAGTACCCTCATTGCCAGGGGCCAGAACACTGAAGCTTTCTTT	CASTLIARGQNTEAFF	NA	16	TRBV19	few	TRBJ1-1
TGTGCCAGCAGCCCTCTGGAGGCAGGTTATGAGCAGTACTTC	CASSPLEAGYEQYF	NA	14	TRBV7-9	few	TRBJ2-7
TGTGCCTGGACCCGTCGACAGGGCACAGATACGCAGTATTTT	CAWTRRQGTDTQYF	NA	14	TRBV30	NA	TRBJ2-3
TGCGCCAGCAGCTTGGCCGTAACTAGCGAGGAGACCCAGTACTTC	CASSLAVTSEETQYF	TRBD2	15	TRBV5-1	NA	TRBJ2-5
TGTGCCAGTAGCTGGACAGGGGGGAATCAGCCCCAGCATTTT	CASSWTGGNQPQHF	TRBD1	14	TRBV19	NA	TRBJ1-5
TGTGCCAGTAGTACCGGGACTAGTAGCTACACCTTC	CASSTGTSSYTF	NA	12	TRBV19	NA	TRBJ1-2
TGTGCCAGCAGCCTTAGACAGGGGAGACGCTACGAGCAGTACTTC	CASSLRQGRRYEQYF	TRBD1	15	TRBV5-6	few	TRBJ2-7
TGCAGTGAGATCAGGGCCACTGAAGCTTTCTTT	CSEIRATEAFF	NA	11	TRBV20-1	few	TRBJ1-1